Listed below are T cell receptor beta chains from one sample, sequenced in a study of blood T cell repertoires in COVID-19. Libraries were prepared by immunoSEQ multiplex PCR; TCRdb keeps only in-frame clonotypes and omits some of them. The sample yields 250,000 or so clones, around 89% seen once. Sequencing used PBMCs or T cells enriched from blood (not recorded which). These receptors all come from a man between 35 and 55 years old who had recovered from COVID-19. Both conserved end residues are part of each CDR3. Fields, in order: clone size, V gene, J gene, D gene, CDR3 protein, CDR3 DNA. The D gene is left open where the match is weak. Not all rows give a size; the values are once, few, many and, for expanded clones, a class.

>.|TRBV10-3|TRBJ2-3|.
CAISERLGGATDTQYF
TGTGCCATCAGTGAGCGTCTAGGGGGAGCCACAGATACGCAGTATTTT
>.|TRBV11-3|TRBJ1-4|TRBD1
CASSEQGWTNEKLFF
TGTGCCAGCAGCGAACAGGGGTGGACTAATGAAAAACTGTTTTTT
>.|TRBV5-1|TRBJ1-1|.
CASSLAGVFFF
TGCGCCAGCAGCTTGGCGGGGGTGTTTTTCTTT
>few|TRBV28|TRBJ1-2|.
CASSHDVRSYYGYTF
TGTGCCAGCAGTCACGACGTTCGTAGCTACTATGGCTACACCTTC
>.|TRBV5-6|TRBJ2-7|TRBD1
CASTATTGTGRIYEQYF
TGTGCCAGCACCGCGACCACCGGGACAGGGCGCATCTACGAGCAGTACTTC
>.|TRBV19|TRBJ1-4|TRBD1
CASSIDGTAINEKLFF
TGTGCCAGTAGTATTGATGGGACAGCCATTAATGAAAAACTGTTTTTT
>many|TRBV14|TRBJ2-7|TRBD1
CASSRQTGYYEQYF
TGTGCCAGCAGCCGACAGACAGGGTACTACGAGCAGTACTTC
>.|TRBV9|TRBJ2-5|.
CASSVGHDLVTQYF
TGTGCCAGCAGCGTAGGTCACGACTTGGTGACCCAGTACTTC
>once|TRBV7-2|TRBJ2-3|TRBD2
CASSLAPRTSGMTDTQYF
TGTGCCAGCAGCTTAGCGCCGAGGACTAGCGGGATGACAGATACGCAGTATTTT
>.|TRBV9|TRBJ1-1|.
CASSPHGRDTEAFF
TGTGCCAGCAGCCCTCACGGGCGGGACACTGAAGCTTTCTTT
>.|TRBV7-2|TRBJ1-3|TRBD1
CASSTGQGNTIYF
TGTGCCAGCAGCACGGGACAGGGAAACACCATATATTTT
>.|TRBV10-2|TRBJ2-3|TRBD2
CASLRREMDTQYF
TGCGCCAGCCTGAGGCGGGAGATGGATACGCAGTATTTT
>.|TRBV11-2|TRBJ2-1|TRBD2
CASRLTSWPEQFF
TGTGCCAGCAGATTGACTAGCTGGCCTGAGCAGTTCTTC
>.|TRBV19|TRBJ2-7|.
CASSIDQQGGVSYEQYF
TGTGCCAGTAGTATAGATCAACAGGGTGGCGTCTCCTACGAGCAGTACTTC
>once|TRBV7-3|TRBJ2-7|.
CASSFGSSYEQYF
TGTGCCAGCAGCTTCGGGAGCTCCTACGAGCAGTACTTC
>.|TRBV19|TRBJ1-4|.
CASSTSGGTNEKLFF
TGTGCCAGTAGTACTAGTGGAGGGACTAATGAAAAACTGTTTTTT
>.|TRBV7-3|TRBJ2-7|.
CASSLIGGEQYF
TGTGCCAGCAGCTTAATCGGAGGCGAGCAGTACTTC
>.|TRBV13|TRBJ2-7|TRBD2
CASSFSGGAYEQYF
TGTGCCAGCAGCTTTAGCGGGGGGGCGTACGAGCAGTACTTC
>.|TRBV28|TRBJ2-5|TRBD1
CASTLGTGGLETQYF
TGTGCCAGCACTTTAGGGACAGGGGGACTGGAGACCCAGTACTTC
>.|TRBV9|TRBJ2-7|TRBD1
CASSVQDRPYEQYF
TGTGCCAGCAGCGTCCAGGACAGGCCCTACGAGCAGTACTTC
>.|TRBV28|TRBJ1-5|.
CASSSNDRQPQHF
TGTGCCAGCAGCTCAAACGACAGACAGCCCCAGCATTTT
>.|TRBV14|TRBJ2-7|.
CASSQRQFGHEQYF
TGTGCCAGCAGCCAGAGACAATTCGGCCACGAGCAGTACTTC
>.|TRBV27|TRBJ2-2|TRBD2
CASSLRRESRELFF
TGTGCCAGCAGTTTGAGGCGGGAGTCGCGGGAGCTGTTTTTT
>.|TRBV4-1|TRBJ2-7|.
CASSQILFSHEQYF
TGCGCCAGCAGCCAAATACTTTTTTCCCACGAGCAGTACTTC
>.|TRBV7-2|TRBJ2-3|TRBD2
CASLGGDAIVADTQYF
TGTGCCAGCCTCGGGGGGGACGCAATAGTCGCAGATACGCAGTATTTT
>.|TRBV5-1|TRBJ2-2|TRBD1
CASSSRTTGANTGELFF
TGCGCCAGCAGCTCGCGAACGACAGGGGCCAACACCGGGGAGCTGTTTTTT
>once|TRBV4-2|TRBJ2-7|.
CASSQAEATYEQYF
TGTGCCAGCAGCCAAGCCGAGGCCACCTACGAGCAGTACTTC
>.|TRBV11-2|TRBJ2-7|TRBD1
CASSFWTGAHEQYF
TGTGCCAGCAGCTTTTGGACAGGGGCCCACGAGCAGTACTTC
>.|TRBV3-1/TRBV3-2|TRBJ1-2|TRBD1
CASSQDWRTVGRGDLGYGYTF
TGTGCCAGCAGCCAAGATTGGAGGACCGTAGGCAGGGGGGATCTTGGCTATGGCTACACCTTC
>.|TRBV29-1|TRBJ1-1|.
CSVDRPENTEAFF
TGCAGCGTCGACAGGCCCGAGAACACTGAAGCTTTCTTT